These 8 T cell receptor beta chains came from one sample sequenced in a study of OX40 agonist ivuxolimab in advanced cancers. The protocol was immunoSEQ multiplex PCR, while the TCRdb copy is restricted to in-frame clones and leaves out a portion. The profile covers about 66,000 clones, with about nine tenths appearing a single time and around 8.2% taken by the ten largest. The sequenced sample was CD4+ or CD8+ T cells sorted from blood, obtained in a trial of the OX40 agonist ivuxolimab. Source of these receptors: an adult with an advanced solid tumor such as melanoma, head and neck, liver or kidney cancer.

The chain couples TRBV7-2 to TRBJ1-5, with a weak D call TRBD1 (6 bases). Trimming left V 6 bases short and J 7 bases short, with 19 bases between. CDR1 is SGHTA, CDR2 FQGNSA, per germline. This CDR3 region has 15 residues. Here the CDR3 reads CASRFGGAPGQPQHF. The CDR3 DNA sequence: TGTGCCAGCAGATTCGGGGGGGCCCCGGGGCAGCCCCAGCATTTT.

In DNA form, the CDR3 reads TGTGCCAGCAGCTTAGGGACAGGGCGAGATACGCAGTATTTT. Amino acid sequence: CASSLGTGRDTQYF. V usage is TRBV7-9 and J usage is TRBJ2-3, with TRBD1 matching 8 bases. CDR3 length equals 14 residues. J gave up 5 bases and V 1 base, and 2 bases lay outside the gene matches. Germline V gene sequence: CDR1 SEHNR, CDR2 FQNEAQ (reference sequence).

The chain combines TRBV21-1 with TRBJ1-3. TRBV21-1 is marked as a pseudogene. The CDR3 has 16 amino acids. The DNA of the CDR3 is TGTGCCAGCAGAAGGGGAGGATCTGCAGGTGGAAACACCATATATTTT. Protein: CASRRGGSAGGNTIYF.

This chain links TRBV29-1 with TRBJ1-4; no clear D. The V end lost 6 bases, the J end lost 6 bases, and 11 bases lay between the germline ends. Germline CDR1 SQVTM, CDR2 ANQGSEA. The CDR3 sequence is 12 residues long. This chain's CDR3 is CSVGGTDEKLFF. The CDR3 coding sequence is TGCAGCGTGGGAGGTACCGATGAAAAACTGTTTTTT.

The genes are TRBV29-1 and TRBJ2-5; TRBD1 might be the D (6 bases). The V and J ends lost 7 bases and 5 bases respectively, with 14 bases between them. The V gene's germline CDR1 is SQVTM and CDR2 ANQGSEA. There are 12 residues in the CDR3. The CDR3 DNA reads TGCAGCGGGGGGCCCCTGGCCGAGACCCAGTACTTC. Its translation: CSGGPLAETQYF.

There are many counts of this clone. The V call is TRBV18, the J call TRBJ1-2; unclear D gene. The CDR3 has 14 residues. The ends were cut back, 5 bases at V and 8 bases at J, with 18 bases in the middle. Germline CDR1 KGHSH, CDR2 LQKENI. The CDR3 DNA sequence: TGTGCCAGCTCAAACTCCACATACCTCCCGGGCTACACCTTC. Translated, it gives CASSNSTYLPGYTF.

The chain joins TRBV2 to TRBJ2-2, with TRBD2 matching 8 bases. The V gene's germline CDR1 is SNHLY and CDR2 FYNNEI. V lost 7 bases, J lost 6 bases, and 4 bases stayed unmatched. The CDR3 sequence is 13 residues long. The CDR3 loop is CASKVAGSGELFF. CDR3 nucleotides: TGTGCCAGCAAAGTAGCGGGGTCCGGGGAGCTGTTTTTT.

Only a few counts were recorded for this clone. V gene TRBV9 combines with J gene TRBJ1-2; TRBD1 might be the D (5 bases). In germline, CDR1 is SGDLS, CDR2 YYNGEE. V lost 0 bases and J lost 9, with 15 bases in between. There are 14 residues in the CDR3. CDR3: CASSVATPGGSYTF. The CDR3 DNA reads as TGTGCCAGCAGCGTAGCTACACCTGGGGGTAGCTACACCTTC.